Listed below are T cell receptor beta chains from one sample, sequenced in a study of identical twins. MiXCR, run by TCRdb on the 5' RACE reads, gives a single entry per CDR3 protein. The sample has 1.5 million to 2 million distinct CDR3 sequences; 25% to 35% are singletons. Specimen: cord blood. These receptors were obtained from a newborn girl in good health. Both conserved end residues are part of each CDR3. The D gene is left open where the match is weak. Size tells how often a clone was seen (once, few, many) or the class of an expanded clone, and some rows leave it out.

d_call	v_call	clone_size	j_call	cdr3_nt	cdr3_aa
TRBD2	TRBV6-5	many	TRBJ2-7	TGTGCCAGCAGTTACGAAGTAGCGGGCACCTACGAGCAGTACTTC	CASSYEVAGTYEQYF
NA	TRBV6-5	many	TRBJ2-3	TGTGCCAGCAGTTACTCGATTAGCACAGATACGCAGTATTTT	CASSYSISTDTQYF
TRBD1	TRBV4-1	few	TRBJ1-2	TGCGCCAGCACGGTTGGGACAGCGAGATCCTATGGCTACACCTTC	CASTVGTARSYGYTF
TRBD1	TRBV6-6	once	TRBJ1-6	TGTGCCAGCAGTTACCGCACAGGGGGTAATTCACCCCTCCACTTT	CASSYRTGGNSPLHF
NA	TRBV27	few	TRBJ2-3	TGTGCCAGCAGTTCCAGGGGGGTACGCAGCACAGATACGCAGTATTTT	CASSSRGVRSTDTQYF
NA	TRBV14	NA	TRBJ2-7	TGTGCCAGCAGCCAAGGTTACAGGGTAAATGAGCAGTACTTC	CASSQGYRVNEQYF
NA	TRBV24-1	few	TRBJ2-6	TGTGCCACCAGTGATTGGACATCTGGGGCCAACGTCCTGACTTTC	CATSDWTSGANVLTF
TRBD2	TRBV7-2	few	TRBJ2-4	TGTGCCAGCAGCTTAATGCTAGCGGTAGCCAAAAACATTCAGTACTTC	CASSLMLAVAKNIQYF
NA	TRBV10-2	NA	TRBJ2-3	TGCGCCGCCAGGGCTAGCGGCACAGATACGCAGTATTTT	CAARASGTDTQYF
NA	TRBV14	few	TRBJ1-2	TGTGCCAGCAGCCAAGGACGGGGTTACTACACCTTC	CASSQGRGYYTF
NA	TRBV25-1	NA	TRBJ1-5	TGTGCCAGCCAGAGTTCCGGGGTCAATCAGCCCCAGCATTTT	CASQSSGVNQPQHF
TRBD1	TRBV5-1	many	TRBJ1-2	TGCGCCAGCAGCTTGGGCGGACAGGGGAACTATGGCTACACCTTC	CASSLGGQGNYGYTF
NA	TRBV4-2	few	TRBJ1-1	TGTGCCAGCAGCCAATTTGAGTTCGGGAGCAACACTGAAGCTTTCTTT	CASSQFEFGSNTEAFF
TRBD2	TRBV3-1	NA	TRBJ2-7	TGTGCCAGCAGCCAAGGCCCGACTAGCGGGAGTGAATTTTACGAGCAGTACTTC	CASSQGPTSGSEFYEQYF
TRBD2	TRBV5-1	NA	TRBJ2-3	TGCGCCAGCAGCTTGGGATTTGGAGCGGGAGAGGGCACAGATACGCAGTATTTT	CASSLGFGAGEGTDTQYF
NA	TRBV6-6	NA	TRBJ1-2	TGTGCCAGCAGTTACCCCTCAGGGGCAAGGTTAAATGGCTACACCTTC	CASSYPSGARLNGYTF
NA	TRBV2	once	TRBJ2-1	TGTGCCGGCAGATGGCGGGGGCCTCTCTACAATGAGCAGTTCTTC	CAGRWRGPLYNEQFF
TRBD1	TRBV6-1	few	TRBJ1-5	TGTGCCAGCAGTGCCTGGACAGGGGACAATCAGCCCCAGCATTTT	CASSAWTGDNQPQHF
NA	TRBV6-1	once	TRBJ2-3	TGTGCCAGCAGTGATGGGGTAAGGGGCACAGATACGCAGTATTTT	CASSDGVRGTDTQYF
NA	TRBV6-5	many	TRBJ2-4	TGTGCCAGCATATACCGACGGACTGCCAAAAACATTCAGTACTTC	CASIYRRTAKNIQYF
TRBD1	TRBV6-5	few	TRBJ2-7	TGTGCCAGTGCATCAGGGGGATCCAACTACGAGCAGTACTTC	CASASGGSNYEQYF
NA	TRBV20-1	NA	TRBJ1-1	TGCAGTGCTAGACTCACGACAGGGAACACTGAAGCTTTCTTT	CSARLTTGNTEAFF
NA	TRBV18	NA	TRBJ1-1	TGTGCCAGCTCACTGGCGACGTGGGCGACTGAAGCTTTCTTT	CASSLATWATEAFF
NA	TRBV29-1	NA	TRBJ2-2	TGCAGCGCTGGGCTCCGACACGGGGGAACCGGGGAGCTGTTTTTT	CSAGLRHGGTGELFF
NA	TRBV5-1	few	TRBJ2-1	TGCGCCAGCAGCTTCACCAGGAACAATGAGCAGTTCTTC	CASSFTRNNEQFF
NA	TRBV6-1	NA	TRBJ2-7	TGTGCCAGCAGTGGGGGGACACTTTATACATACGAGCAGTACTTC	CASSGGTLYTYEQYF
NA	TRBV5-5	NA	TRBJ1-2	TGTGCCAGCAGCTTGGAGGGCCGAAGGGGCTATGGCTACACCTTC	CASSLEGRRGYGYTF
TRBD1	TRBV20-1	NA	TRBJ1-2	TGCAGCATACAGGGGGCCTCCTATGGCTACACCTTC	CSIQGASYGYTF
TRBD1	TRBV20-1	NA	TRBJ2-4	TGCAGTGCCTCCGACAGGGGAGCCAAAAACATTCAGTACTTC	CSASDRGAKNIQYF
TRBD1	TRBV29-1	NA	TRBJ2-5	TGCAGCGCTTCCTTGACAGGGATGGAGACCCAGTACTTC	CSASLTGMETQYF
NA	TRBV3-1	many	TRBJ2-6	TGTGCCAGCAGCCAAGATCCTGGGGCCAACGTCCTGACTTTC	CASSQDPGANVLTF
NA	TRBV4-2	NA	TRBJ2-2	TGTGCCAGCAGCCAAAAAAGTGTCAGGGAGGTAGTCACCGGGGAGCTGTTTTTT	CASSQKSVREVVTGELFF
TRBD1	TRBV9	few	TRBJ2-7	TGTGCCAGCAGCGTGGCCGGGACAGGGAGCTCCTACGAGCAGTACTTC	CASSVAGTGSSYEQYF
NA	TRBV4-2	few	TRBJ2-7	TGTGCCAGCAGCCAAGATCCGAAGACCTACGAGCAGTACTTC	CASSQDPKTYEQYF
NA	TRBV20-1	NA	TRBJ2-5	TGCAGTGCTAGAGATTTGAACAGCCTCCAAGAGACCCAGTACTTC	CSARDLNSLQETQYF
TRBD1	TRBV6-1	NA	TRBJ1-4	TGTGCCAGTAGTGCCACAGGGGTCCCTAATGAAAAACTGTTTTTT	CASSATGVPNEKLFF
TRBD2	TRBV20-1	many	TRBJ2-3	TGCAGTGCTACCCGACTAGCGGGGGGAACAGATACGCAGTATTTT	CSATRLAGGTDTQYF
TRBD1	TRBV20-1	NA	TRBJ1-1	TGCAGTGCTAGGCGGACAGGGGGCTACACTGAAGCTTTCTTT	CSARRTGGYTEAFF
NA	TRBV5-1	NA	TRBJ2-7	TGCGCCAGCAGCGCCCTAGCGAGAAGCTCCTACAATGAGCAGTACTTC	CASSALARSSYNEQYF
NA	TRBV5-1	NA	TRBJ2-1	TGCGCCAGCAGCTCGGGACTGGAATACAATGAGCAGTTCTTC	CASSSGLEYNEQFF
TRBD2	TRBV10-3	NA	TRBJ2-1	TGTGCCATCAGTTCCGGGGCTAGCGGGAGGGCAAATGAGCAGTTCTTC	CAISSGASGRANEQFF
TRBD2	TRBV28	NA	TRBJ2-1	TGTGCCAGCAGTAGCCGGGGGGTCTACAATGAGCAGTTCTTC	CASSSRGVYNEQFF
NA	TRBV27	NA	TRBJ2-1	TGTACCAGCAGTTTATCCAGGGCCAATGAGCAGTTCTTC	CTSSLSRANEQFF
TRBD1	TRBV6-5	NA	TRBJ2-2	TGTGCCAGCAGCATGGGACAGGGGTGGACCGGGGAGCTGTTTTTT	CASSMGQGWTGELFF
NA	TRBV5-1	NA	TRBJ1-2	TGCGACAGCAGCTTGGGGCGAATCGGAAGCTATGGCTACACCTTC	CDSSLGRIGSYGYTF